This is a list of T cell receptor beta chains from one sample in a study of blood T cells in healthy people across ages. TCRdb re-called the 5' RACE reads through MiXCR, storing one row per CDR3 protein. Of around 970,000 distinct CDR3 sequences in the sample, roughly 51% were seen once. Sequencing was performed on blood. Receptors were obtained from a woman aged 55-69 years in good health. Each CDR3 is given with its conserved first and last residue.

j_gene	v_gene	CDR3aa
TRBJ2-3	TRBV13	CASSLVANADTQYF
TRBJ1-2	TRBV7-9	CASSLTETNYGYTF
TRBJ1-2	TRBV13	CASSSKTGADYGYTF
TRBJ1-1	TRBV12-3/TRBV12-4	CASRKENTEAFF
TRBJ2-7	TRBV4-3	CASSLGTLISYEQYF
NA	TRBV5-5	CASSLQRTGYEQYF
TRBJ2-7	TRBV7-2	CASSFLGDRNPYEQYF
TRBJ2-7	TRBV6-1	CASSGSQAEYEQYF
TRBJ2-5	TRBV18	CASSPLAGVNTETQYF
TRBJ2-1	TRBV30	CAWSGLNEQFF
TRBJ2-3	TRBV20-1	CSASGAGGPTDTQYF
TRBJ2-2	TRBV12-3/TRBV12-4	CASSPKRRTNTGELFF
TRBJ2-7	TRBV10-3	CAISDRGGQSYEQYF
TRBJ2-5	TRBV27	CASSRSPGRQGPARGTQYF
TRBJ2-6	TRBV6-2/TRBV6-3	CASNPRTLNGANVLTF
TRBJ2-5	TRBV24-1	CATSDLGPQETQYF
TRBJ2-2	TRBV12-3/TRBV12-4	CASSLAGGHTGELFF
TRBJ2-5	TRBV27	CASSLSLTGGGYEQYF
TRBJ1-2	TRBV20-1	CSANPGQELGYTF
TRBJ2-2	TRBV5-6	CASSLRPMGELFF
TRBJ2-1	TRBV20-1	CSARVRTSPANEQFF
TRBJ1-3	TRBV28	CASSDEVKAIYF
TRBJ2-7	TRBV4-2	CASSRRKASGAPYEQYF
TRBJ2-5	TRBV27	CASSFLGQGRRETQYF
TRBJ2-7	TRBV10-3	CAISESGGLAGGPYEQYF
TRBJ2-3	TRBV24-1	CATSDPHRGDSTDTQYF
TRBJ2-7	TRBV20-1	CSANKASSYEQYF
TRBJ1-6	TRBV4-1	CASSHPRSPLHF
NA	TRBV28	CASSAHGRAESFYEQYF
TRBJ2-7	TRBV4-1	CASSFHRGRSYEQYF
TRBJ2-5	TRBV29-1	CSVATAGGAGETEYF
TRBJ1-6	TRBV3-1	CASRGTGPGNSPLHF
TRBJ2-5	TRBV30	CAWSRGRYLATQYF
TRBJ2-5	TRBV29-1	CSAPPGPGTFNNEQYF
TRBJ2-7	TRBV6-2/TRBV6-3	CASSSLGHSPSYEQYF
TRBJ2-3	TRBV13	CASSSTWPITDTQYF
TRBJ2-5	TRBV24-1	CATSKTGVWETQYF
TRBJ2-1	TRBV27	CASSPPRRLAGLSYNEQFF
NA	TRBV5-6	CASSTISQGWETQYF
TRBJ2-1	TRBV30	CAWNVAGILYNEQFF
TRBJ2-1	TRBV6-2/TRBV6-3	CASSYEGIAYNEQFF
NA	TRBV10-1	CASSTQDRGNYEQYF